Listed below are T cell receptor beta chains from one sample, sequenced in a study of human T cells and chemical hapten exposure. MiXCR, run by TCRdb on the RACE reads, gives a single entry per CDR3 protein. This sample has 100,000 to 150,000 distinct CDR3 sequences, with approximately 9% found just once. Source material: whole blood. These receptors originate from a male donor in good health. Some clones in this sample may be carry-over from other donors' samples. Each CDR3 is given with its conserved first and last residue.

V gene	J gene	CDR3 length	CDR3 protein
TRBV7-9	TRBJ1-1	15	CASSLRQGPNTEAFF
TRBV3-1	TRBJ2-5	14	CASSQPRQQETQYF
TRBV23-1	TRBJ2-7	12	CARGQGTYEQYF
TRBV12-3/TRBV12-4	TRBJ1-5	15	CASSVAGGRNQPQHF
TRBV6-8	TRBJ1-5	13	CASSRQGWQPQHF
TRBV7-6	TRBJ2-3	17	CASSFGLAGPSTDTQYF
TRBV27	TRBJ1-4	15	CASSSRTGEREKLFF
TRBV20-1	TRBJ2-2	15	CSARYSLANTGELFF
TRBV5-6	TRBJ2-7	15	CASSLRLAGGDEQYF
TRBV5-1	TRBJ1-1	14	CASSRDIRRTEAFF
TRBV20-1	TRBJ2-5	15	CSATQGTVLQETQYF
TRBV7-2	TRBJ2-5	12	CASSFRVETQYF
TRBV6-1	TRBJ1-2	15	CASSERGRLNYGYTF
TRBV6-5	TRBJ2-7	15	CASSPGQGINYEQYF
TRBV10-1	TRBJ2-1	13	CASGASGVNEQFF
TRBV7-9	TRBJ2-3	18	CASSYGGLAGRGTDTQYF
TRBV2	TRBJ1-1	14	CASARGISDTEAFF
TRBV7-2	TRBJ2-3	17	CASSQWPSGRGTDTQYF
TRBV6-5	TRBJ2-3	16	CASSYPDAASTDTQYF
TRBV12-3/TRBV12-4	TRBJ1-1	14	CASSLGDINTEAFF
TRBV6-5	TRBJ1-5	14	CASRLTGFSQPQHF
TRBV7-6	TRBJ2-1	13	CASSLGTSGEQFF
TRBV12-3/TRBV12-4	TRBJ1-3	14	CASSQDRGGNTIYF
TRBV18	TRBJ2-1	15	CASSARDRSYNEQFF
TRBV10-3	TRBJ2-5	14	CAISEQSYQETQYF
TRBV5-1	TRBJ1-2	13	CASSQDRDYGYTF
TRBV5-1	TRBJ2-5	16	CASSRRTSGSGETQYF
TRBV12-3/TRBV12-4	TRBJ2-2	17	CASSYFLLGQGTGELFF
TRBV19	TRBJ2-1	15	CASSIPPGQGNEQFF
TRBV7-2	TRBJ2-7	13	CASSLNVAYEQYF
TRBV6-2/TRBV6-3	TRBJ1-4	13	CASSHRESKKLFF
TRBV19	TRBJ2-7	13	CASMEQGTYEQYF
TRBV5-1	TRBJ1-6	12	CASRNYNSPLHF
TRBV3-1	TRBJ2-1	12	CASSQDFGEQFF
TRBV5-1	TRBJ2-7	13	CASSLRTTYEQYF
TRBV7-2	TRBJ2-1	14	CASSAGQGVGEQFF
TRBV4-3	TRBJ2-1	17	CASSQDLTAGGYSEQFF